A single sample gave rise to the 10 T cell receptor beta chains below, sequenced in a study of cytomegalovirus exposure and HLA in healthy donors. PCR was performed using 60 Vbeta and 13 Jbeta primers. TCRdb's copy holds only in-frame clones and misses some; the assay was immunoSEQ multiplex PCR. The repertoire consists of 60,000 to 85,000 clones, with 78% occurring once and the leading ten covering about 3.5%. Specimen: PBMCs. Receptors were obtained from a man in his forties in good health and CMV-seronegative.

This chain uses TRBV19 with TRBJ2-7; maybe TRBD1 (6 bases). Germline values: CDR1 LNHDA, CDR2 SQIVND (reference sequence). The CDR3 has 14 amino acids. Trimming took off 6 bases at V and 0 bases at J, with 12 bases between the two ends. The DNA for the CDR3 is TGTGCCAGTAGGATACAGGGAAACTCCTACGAGCAGTACTTC. Amino acid sequence: CASRIQGNSYEQYF.

The rearrangement uses TRBV2 and TRBJ2-7, with no clear D. Trimming shortened V by 11 bases and J by 0 bases, and 14 bases separated the two germline ends. The CDR3 covers 13 residues. Germline V lookup: CDR1 SNHLY, CDR2 FYNNEI. CDR3 coding DNA: TGTGCCTCCCCGCCCATAGCCTCCTACGAGCAGTACTTC. Protein product: CASPPIASYEQYF.

The chain uses TRBV7-3 and TRBJ1-3; D is possibly TRBD1 (6 bases). Germline-derived CDR1 and CDR2 are SGHTA and FQGTGA. The CDR3 has 14 residues. V shed 5 bases and J shed 0 bases, with 8 bases lying between them. This CDR3 reads CASSTQGSGNTIYF. Written as DNA, the CDR3 is TGTGCCAGCAGCACACAGGGCTCTGGAAACACCATATATTTT.

V and J are TRBV4-2 and TRBJ2-7; D gene uncertain. V gave up 0 bases and J gave up 2 bases, with 11 bases separating them. Germline V gene sequence: CDR1 LGHNA, CDR2 YNFKEQ. The length of the CDR3 is 15 residues. CDR3 DNA sequence: TGTGCCAGCAGCCAAGAAACCAGTTTCCCCTACGAGCAGTACTTC. This encodes CASSQETSFPYEQYF.

The chain couples TRBV7-9 to TRBJ1-5; weak D call: TRBD1 (5 bases). Germline assignment: CDR1 SEHNR and CDR2 FQNEAQ (reference sequence). This CDR3 comprises 13 residues. With 3 bases removed from V and 4 bases from J, the gap between germline ends came to 7 bases. This chain's CDR3 is CASSFDRNQPQHF. For the CDR3, the DNA is TGTGCCAGCAGCTTCGACAGAAATCAGCCCCAGCATTTT.

This clone has just a few counts. The chain recombines TRBV4-2 with TRBJ2-7, with D possibly being TRBD2 (5 bases). V lost 3 bases, J lost 1 base, and 7 bases lay in between. There are 13 residues in the CDR3. From germline, CDR1 is LGHNA and CDR2 YNFKEQ. CDR3 bases: TGTGCCAGCAGCCAGGAGGATTCCTACGAGCAGTACTTC. This sequence encodes CASSQEDSYEQYF.

This clone was observed a handful of times. The V and J genes are TRBV6-1 and TRBJ1-3; unclear D gene. The CDR3 is 14 residues long. Trimming removed 4 bases at V and 1 base at J, with 8 bases between. Germline loops: CDR1 MNHNS, CDR2 SASEGT. CDR3 DNA sequence: TGTGCCAGCAGTGTAGGAGTTTCTGGAAACACCATATATTTT. Amino acid sequence: CASSVGVSGNTIYF.

The genes are TRBV27 and TRBJ2-3; 9 bases line up with TRBD2. This CDR3 contains 17 residues. Germline CDR1 is MNHEY and CDR2 is SMNVEV (reference sequence). Trimming at V came to 4 bases and at J to 4 bases, leaving 12 bases not matched to a gene. The CDR3 is CASSSKTSGLASDTQYF. CDR3 bases: TGTGCCAGCAGTTCGAAAACATCGGGACTAGCTTCAGATACGCAGTATTTT.

The rearrangement links TRBV6-1 to TRBJ1-2; a weak D match, TRBD1 (5 bases). Germline CDR1 MNHNS, CDR2 SASEGT. Between the trimmed V and J ends, which lost 6 bases and 4 bases, there was a span of 12 bases. The CDR3 totals 13 residues. The CDR3 sequence is CASRADSTYGYTF. CDR3 bases: TGTGCCAGCAGAGCCGACAGTACCTATGGCTACACCTTC.

The chain uses TRBV7-3 and TRBJ2-1, with TRBD1 matching 9 bases. Germline V gene lookup returns CDR1 SGHTA and CDR2 FQGTGA. This CDR3 contains 15 residues. V dropped 5 bases and J dropped 7; count of bases not matched to a gene: 9. The CDR3 nucleotides are TGTGCCAGCAGCGCCACAGGGGGCTTGGGGAATGAGCAGTTCTTC. As protein: CASSATGGLGNEQFF.